The 5 T cell receptor beta chains reported below all come from one sample, sequenced in a study of blood T cells in healthy people across ages. Together with a sample-barcoded 5' primer, a J-beta primer mix was included in a second PCR lasting about 6 to 12 cycles. TCRdb independently ran MiXCR on the 5' RACE reads; one entry per CDR3 protein. Of roughly 900,000 distinct CDR3 sequences in the sample, around 46% were seen once. The sequenced material came from blood. The receptors shown here come from a man under 40 in good health.

The V gene is TRBV27, the J gene TRBJ1-2, with 9 bases aligning to TRBD1. V was pared by 5 bases and J by 4 bases, with 8 bases of the junction left unmatched. CDR1 and CDR2 (germline): MNHEY, SMNVEV (reference sequence). The CDR3 runs 15 residues. DNA for the CDR3: TGTGCCAGCAGTCTGGGGGACAGGGACCCCTATGGCTACACCTTC. It yields the protein CASSLGDRDPYGYTF.

This chain connects TRBV20-1 to TRBJ2-3; 7 positions match TRBD2. The V gene end was trimmed by 6 bases and the J gene end by 2 bases; junction bases not matched to a gene: 14. The CDR3 has 16 residues. Germline V gene lookup returns CDR1 DFQATT and CDR2 SNEGSKA (reference sequence). The CDR3 sequence: CSATSPQRGVTDTQYF. CDR3 sequence (DNA): TGCAGTGCAACTAGCCCCCAGCGGGGTGTCACAGATACGCAGTATTTT.

This sequence joins TRBV6-2 or TRBV6-3 and TRBJ2-1; TRBD2 is a possible D gene (6 bases). The length of the CDR3 is 17 residues. Between the trimmed V and J ends, which lost 5 bases and 6 bases, there was a span of 23 bases. CDR1 is MNHEY, CDR2 SVGEGT, per germline. CDR3 nucleotides: TGTGCCAGCAGTCGGGCGGGACGGGGATCAGAAGGCAATGAGCAGTTCTTC. Translated: CASSRAGRGSEGNEQFF.

V gene TRBV30 combines with J gene TRBJ1-1; D is possibly TRBD1 (5 bases). This CDR3 region has 17 residues. Germline CDR1 and CDR2: GTSNPN and SVGIG (reference sequence). Trimming cost V 5 bases and J 0 bases, with 22 bases left between them. This chain's CDR3 is CAWQIGDLRGMNTEAFF. Here the CDR3 DNA reads TGTGCCTGGCAGATTGGGGACTTACGGGGGATGAACACTGAAGCTTTCTTT.

The V call is TRBV12-3 or TRBV12-4, the J call TRBJ1-1; TRBD1 matches 8 bases. This CDR3 has 12 amino acids. V trimming: 5 bases; J trimming: 6 bases; junction bases outside the gene matches: 2. CDR3 in amino acids: CASSPDRAEAFF. DNA for the CDR3: TGTGCCAGCAGTCCGGACAGGGCTGAAGCTTTCTTT.